This is a list of T cell receptor beta chains from one sample in a study of T cell clonotyping in hematopoietic cell transplantation. The repertoire was sequenced with immunoSEQ multiplex PCR; TCRdb's copy has only in-frame clones and lacks some. The sample holds around 37,000 clones, about 85% seen once. Sequencing was performed on peripheral blood mononuclear cells, taken before stem cell transplant. The receptors derive from a man in his fifties or sixties with acute myeloid leukemia. Some clones in this sample may be carry-over from other donors' samples. Both conserved end residues are part of each CDR3. Fields, in order: D gene, clone size, V gene, J gene, CDR3 DNA, CDR3 protein. A D gene is named only where the DNA matches it firmly. A row's size may be missing; if present it is once, few, many or a size class.

>.|.|TRBV5-1|TRBJ1-2
TGCGCCAGCAGCCCCCTGGGGGCCAACTATGGCTACACCTTC
CASSPLGANYGYTF
>.|.|TRBV7-2|TRBJ2-3
TGTGCCAGCAGCTTAGGCACAGATACGCAGTATTTT
CASSLGTDTQYF
>.|.|TRBV28|TRBJ2-3
TGTGCCAGCAAGGGGGGGCCTTCAGATACGCAGTATTTT
CASKGGPSDTQYF
>TRBD2|.|TRBV6-4|TRBJ2-3
TGTGCCAGCAGTGTGCAAGCGGGGGGCTTAGATACGCAGTATTTT
CASSVQAGGLDTQYF
>.|.|TRBV2|TRBJ1-6
TGTGCCAGCAGCCAGGAATGGGGGGGTAATTCACCCCTCCACTTT
CASSQEWGGNSPLHF
>TRBD1|.|TRBV9|TRBJ1-4
TGTGCCAGCAGCGTAGTTAAATGGGACAGGGACTATGAAAAACTGTTTTTT
CASSVVKWDRDYEKLFF
>TRBD1|.|TRBV30|TRBJ1-5
TGTGCCTGGAGCTGGACAGGGGGAGGGCAGCCCCAGCATTTT
CAWSWTGGGQPQHF
>.|once|TRBV21-1|TRBJ2-7
TGTGCCAGCAGCAAAAAGGGACAGGCAATTCTGTCCTACGAGCAGTACTTC
CASSKKGQAILSYEQYF
>TRBD1|.|TRBV2|TRBJ1-2
TGTGCCAGCGGCCGGGACAGGGTCTATGGCTACACCTTC
CASGRDRVYGYTF
>TRBD2|.|TRBV4-2|TRBJ2-3
TGTGCCAGCAGCCAAGAGCTAGCGGCCTCCACAGATACGCAGTATTTT
CASSQELAASTDTQYF
>.|once|TRBV5-1|TRBJ2-1
TGCGCCAGCAGCTTGACCAGGGCTGGCAATGAGCAGTTCTTC
CASSLTRAGNEQFF
>.|.|TRBV2|TRBJ1-2
TGTGCCAGCATCTACAGTGACGGCTACACCTTC
CASIYSDGYTF
>.|.|TRBV9|TRBJ1-1
TGTGCCAGCAGCGTAGGGGTAAGCGTTGAAGCTTTCTTT
CASSVGVSVEAFF
>.|.|TRBV7-2|TRBJ1-5
TGTGCCAGCAGCTCCACCCTAGGGTGGGGGAATCAGCCCCAGCATTTT
CASSSTLGWGNQPQHF
>.|.|TRBV5-5|TRBJ1-6
TGTGCCAGCAGCGCCTTTAGTAATTCACCCCTCCACTTT
CASSAFSNSPLHF
>.|.|TRBV14|TRBJ1-2
TGTGCCAGCAGCCAAAGAGGATCCTCTGGGGGCTACACCTTC
CASSQRGSSGGYTF
>.|.|TRBV7-2|TRBJ1-1
TGTGCCAGCAGCGCCATACAGGGCAACACTGAAGCTTTCTTT
CASSAIQGNTEAFF
>.|.|TRBV2|TRBJ1-2
TGTGCCAGCAGTGACTTTGATAACTATGGCTACACCTTC
CASSDFDNYGYTF
>.|few|TRBV5-5|TRBJ2-7
TGTGCCAGCAGCCCCTCGGCTGGGAGCAGCTACGAGCAGTACTTC
CASSPSAGSSYEQYF
>TRBD2|.|TRBV5-1|TRBJ2-3
TGCGCCAGCAGTGAAGGACTAGCGGGCCCTTCCACAGATACGCAGTATTTT
CASSEGLAGPSTDTQYF
>.|.|TRBV7-9|TRBJ2-7
TGTGCCAGCAGCCTAGCCGGAAACTACGAGCAGTACTTC
CASSLAGNYEQYF
>.|.|TRBV5-1|TRBJ1-2
TGCGCCAGCAGCTTGACGGGGCCGGAAGGCTACACCTTC
CASSLTGPEGYTF
>.|.|TRBV7-2|TRBJ1-1
TGTGCCAGCAGCAGACTATGGAACACTGAAGCTTTCTTT
CASSRLWNTEAFF
>.|.|TRBV4-1|TRBJ1-3
TGCGCCAGCAGCCAAGTGCCCGGACAGCCAATCTCTGGAAACACCATATATTTT
CASSQVPGQPISGNTIYF
>.|.|TRBV4-1|TRBJ2-7
TGCGCCAGCAGCCAAGATCCGAATTGGGAGCAGTACTTC
CASSQDPNWEQYF
>.|.|TRBV28|TRBJ1-1
TGTGCCACCGGGGGCGGCACTGAAGCTTTCTTT
CATGGGTEAFF
>.|few|TRBV5-5|TRBJ1-1
TGTGCCAGCAGCTTGATAGGGCGGGAAACTGAAGCTTTCTTT
CASSLIGRETEAFF
>.|.|TRBV29-1|TRBJ2-7
TGCAGCGTTTCAGATCCTCGACAGTCCTACGAGCAGTACTTC
CSVSDPRQSYEQYF
>TRBD1|.|TRBV30|TRBJ2-6
TGTGCCTGGAGCCGACAGGGTACCCGCTCTGGGGCCAACGTCCTGACTTTC
CAWSRQGTRSGANVLTF
>.|.|TRBV19|TRBJ1-2
TGTGCCAGTAGTACAAAAGATTATGGCTACACCTTC
CASSTKDYGYTF
>.|.|TRBV28|TRBJ2-2
TGTGCCAGCAGTTCTTCCGGGGAGCTGTTTTTT
CASSSSGELFF
>TRBD1|.|TRBV7-2|TRBJ2-7
TGTGCCAGCACCAGGACAGGGGTGGGCGAGCAGTACTTC
CASTRTGVGEQYF
>.|.|TRBV11-3|TRBJ2-7
TGTGCCAGCAGCTTAGGAAGCGGTGGCTCCTACGAGCAGTACTTC
CASSLGSGGSYEQYF
>.|.|TRBV27|TRBJ1-4
TGTGCCAGCAATTATGGGGGGAGCCATGAAAAACTGTTTTTT
CASNYGGSHEKLFF
>.|.|TRBV11-2|TRBJ1-2
TGTGCCAGCAGCTTAGATCAAGCCGTCTATGGCTACACCTTC
CASSLDQAVYGYTF
>TRBD2|.|TRBV11-3|TRBJ2-5
TGTGCCAGCAGCCCGGGGACGGGGGGGCCAAAGACCCAGTACTTC
CASSPGTGGPKTQYF
>TRBD1|.|TRBV28|TRBJ1-5
TGTGCCAGCAGCGTCGACAGGGGTTTGAATCAGCCCCAGCATTTT
CASSVDRGLNQPQHF
>.|.|TRBV29-1|TRBJ1-2
TGCAGCGTTGAGAGGCCCGGGGTAGGAGGCTACACCTTC
CSVERPGVGGYTF
>.|.|TRBV19|TRBJ2-3
TGTGCCACCTCCACACTCGGAGATACGCAGTATTTT
CATSTLGDTQYF
>TRBD1|.|TRBV4-3|TRBJ1-2
TGCGCCAGCAGCCAGTCCGGGACAGGGGACTATGGCTACACCTTC
CASSQSGTGDYGYTF
>.|.|TRBV28|TRBJ1-6
TGTGCCAGCACCCCCGTCGGGGGGCCCTCACCCCTCCACTTT
CASTPVGGPSPLHF
>TRBD2|once|TRBV19|TRBJ2-1
TGTGCCAGTAGCACTAGCGGTGATGAGCAGTTCTTC
CASSTSGDEQFF
>.|.|TRBV28|TRBJ1-4
TGTGCCAGCAGGAGGGATGTAAATGAAAAACTGTTTTTT
CASRRDVNEKLFF